The entry below describes one TCR beta chain. Its target is unknown. Measured with immunoSEQ multiplex PCR; TCRdb has only the in-frame clones, and not every one. This sample carries some 150,000 clones, 85% to 90% of them seen once, and the ten largest clones take 5% to 6%. V was clipped by 5 bases and J by 1 base, with 6 bases between them. The CDR3 runs to 13 residues. CDR1 is SGHAT, CDR2 FQNNGV, per germline. This entry is derived from a study of T cell responses to AZD1222 COVID-19 vaccine. The study, taken as a whole, reports: Researchers report vaccine-associated CD4 TCRs spanning spike, with dominance at 160-218 and 743-854. Recipients of two AZD1222 doses showed rising Spike-specific TCR breadth and depth. Among the donors, most were white British and more were female, and clonal diversity was possibly underestimated.

Combined were second doses at about 4 or about 12 weeks. The starting material was peripheral blood, obtained 28 days after the second AZD1222 dose. The chain uses TRBV11-2 and TRBJ1-3; D unresolved. The receptor's source is an adult who received the AZD1222 COVID-19 vaccine. In DNA form, the CDR3 reads TGTGCCAGCAGCCCGATGTCTGGAAACACCATATATTTT. It is translated as CASSPMSGNTIYF.